The clone carrying this TCR beta chain was found many times. Its antigen is not known. Unique molecular identifiers were built into the TCRbeta library. TCRdb reprocessed the PCR reads with MiXCR, giving one entry per CDR3 protein. The sample holds under 60,000 distinct CDR3 sequences; over 4.5% are singletons and the top ten take over 25%. Germline CDR1 SEHNR, CDR2 FQNEAQ (reference sequence). The CDR3 has 12 residues. Deletions cut 2 bases from V and 9 bases from J, with 8 bases between. The data originate from a study of T-cell reconstitution after alpha-beta-depleted transplantation in children. Notes on the study in general: Reportedly, roughly two months post-transplant, alpha-beta T cells arose from several hundred expanded graft clones. In some patients, recipient T cells and intrathymic progenitors surviving conditioning explained high day-60 diversity. One year after transplant, T-cell counts and diversity came mostly from newly produced T cells.

V gene TRBV7-9 combines with J gene TRBJ2-1; D gene ambiguous. The TCR comes from a female patient aged 2-15 years who had a stem cell transplant for aplastic anemia, so the T cells may come from the graft donor. The specimen was PBMCs, mostly from graft donor cells, collected 60 days after TCRalphabeta/CD19-depleted stem cell transplant. CDR3 DNA sequence: TGTGCCAGCAGCTTAAAACCTGTTGAGCAGTTCTTC. Translation: CASSLKPVEQFF.